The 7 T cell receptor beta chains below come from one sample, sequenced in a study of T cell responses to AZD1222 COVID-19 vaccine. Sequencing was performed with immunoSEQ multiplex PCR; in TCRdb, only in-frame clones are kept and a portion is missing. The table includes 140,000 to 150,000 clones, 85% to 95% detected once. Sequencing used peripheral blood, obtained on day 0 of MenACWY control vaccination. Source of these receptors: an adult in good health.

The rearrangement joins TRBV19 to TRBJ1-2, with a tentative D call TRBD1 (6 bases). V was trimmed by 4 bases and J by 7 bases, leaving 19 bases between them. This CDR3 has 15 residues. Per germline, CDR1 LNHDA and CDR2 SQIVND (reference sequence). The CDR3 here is CASSTAGQGISGYTF. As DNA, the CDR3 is TGTGCCAGTAGTACTGCCGGGCAGGGGATCAGTGGCTACACCTTC.

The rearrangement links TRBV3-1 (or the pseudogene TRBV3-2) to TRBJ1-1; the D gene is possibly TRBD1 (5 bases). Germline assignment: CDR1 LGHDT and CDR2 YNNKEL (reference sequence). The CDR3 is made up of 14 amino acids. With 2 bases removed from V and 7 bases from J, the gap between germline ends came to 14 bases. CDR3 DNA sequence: TGTGCCAGCAGCCAAATTTCCACAGGCGGTGAAGCTTTCTTT. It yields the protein CASSQISTGGEAFF.

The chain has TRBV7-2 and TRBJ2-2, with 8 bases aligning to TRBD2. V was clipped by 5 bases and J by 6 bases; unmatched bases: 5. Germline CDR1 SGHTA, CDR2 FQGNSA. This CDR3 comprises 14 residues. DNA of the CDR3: TGTGCCAGCAGCCCCCAGACTAGCGCCGGGGAGCTGTTTTTT. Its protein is CASSPQTSAGELFF.

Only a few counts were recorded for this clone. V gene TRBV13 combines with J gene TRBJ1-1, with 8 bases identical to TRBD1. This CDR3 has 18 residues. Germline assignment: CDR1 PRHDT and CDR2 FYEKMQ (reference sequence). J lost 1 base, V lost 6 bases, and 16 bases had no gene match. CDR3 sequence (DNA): TGTGCCAGCAGGCGGACAGGGATGAGGGGTTATGGGAACACTGAAGCTTTCTTT. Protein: CASRRTGMRGYGNTEAFF.

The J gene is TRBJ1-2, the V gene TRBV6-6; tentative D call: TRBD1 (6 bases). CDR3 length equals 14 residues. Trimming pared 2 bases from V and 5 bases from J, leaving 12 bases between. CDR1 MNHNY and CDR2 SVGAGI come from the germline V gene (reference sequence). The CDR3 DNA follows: TGTGCCAGCAGTTACACTGAAGGGGGATATGGCTACACCTTC. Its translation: CASSYTEGGYGYTF.

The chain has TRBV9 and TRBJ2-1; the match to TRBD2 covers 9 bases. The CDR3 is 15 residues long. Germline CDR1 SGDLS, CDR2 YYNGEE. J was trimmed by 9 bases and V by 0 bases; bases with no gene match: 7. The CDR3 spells CASSVVAGGPGEQFF. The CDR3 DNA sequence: TGTGCCAGCAGCGTAGTTGCGGGAGGGCCTGGTGAGCAGTTCTTC.

This CDR3 reads CATSRDQGYEQYF. Written as DNA, the CDR3 is TGTGCCACCAGCAGAGATCAGGGATACGAGCAGTACTTC. This chain connects TRBV15 to TRBJ2-7; TRBD1 is a possible D gene (5 bases). V dropped 0 bases and J dropped 4 bases, with 7 bases sitting between them. Germline loops: CDR1 LNHNV, CDR2 YYDKDF (reference sequence). The length of the CDR3 is 13 residues.